These 21 T cell receptor beta chains were all obtained from the same sample, sequenced in a study of T cell repertoires in cytomegalovirus infection. One entry per CDR3 protein results from TCRdb running MiXCR on the reads. In the table there are about 300,000 distinct CDR3 sequences, around 10% of which are singletons. The specimen sequenced was PBMCs. The receptor source for this set is a human donor in good health (CMV status not recorded). Some clones in this sample may be carry-over from other donors' samples.

Ten or more counts support this clonotype. The V call is TRBV6-2 or TRBV6-3, the J call TRBJ2-1, with 9 bases lining up with TRBD1. This CDR3 contains 15 residues. CDR1 is MNHEY and CDR2 is SVGEGT in the germline V gene. Unmatched junction bases numbered 10, after V lost 6 bases and J lost 7 bases. CDR3 loop: CASSQPGQGFNEQFF. The CDR3 DNA sequence: TGTGCCAGCAGCCAGCCGGGACAGGGTTTTAATGAGCAGTTCTTC.

This clonotype was counted only a few times. The chain employs TRBV12-3 or TRBV12-4 and TRBJ1-5; the match to TRBD1 covers 8 bases. The CDR3 is made up of 15 amino acids. The J segment lost 0 bases and the V segment lost 7 bases, leaving 5 bases of the junction unmatched. The CDR3 DNA follows: TGTGCCAGCATCCTAGGACAGGGTAGCAATCAGCCCCAGCATTTT. It translates to CASILGQGSNQPQHF.

This chain uses TRBV20-1 with TRBJ1-3, with D perhaps TRBD1 (5 bases). V lost 6 bases, J lost 1 base, and 19 bases lay in between. From germline, CDR1 is DFQATT and CDR2 SNEGSKA (reference sequence). This CDR3 is 16 amino acids long. The CDR3 loop is CSARRGGHISGNTIYF. The DNA for the CDR3 is TGCAGTGCCCGTCGCGGGGGTCACATTTCTGGAAACACCATATATTTT.

This clonotype was detected many times. V usage is TRBV28 and J usage is TRBJ1-2; no clear D gene. CDR1 and CDR2 (germline): MDHEN, SYDVKM. This CDR3 comprises 13 residues. V was trimmed by 2 bases and J by 4 bases, leaving 8 bases between them. The CDR3 spells CASSLASRYGYTF. The CDR3, as DNA: TGTGCCAGCAGTTTAGCCAGTCGCTATGGCTACACCTTC.

This clonotype showed up many times. The chain carries TRBV20-1 and TRBJ2-1, with 9 bases identical to TRBD2. The V gene end was trimmed by 3 bases and the J gene end by 2 bases; junction bases not matched to a gene: 2. The CDR3 runs 14 residues. CDR1 and CDR2 from the germline V gene are DFQATT and SNEGSKA (reference sequence). CDR3 loop: CSASIAGAYNEQFF. For the CDR3, the DNA is TGCAGTGCTAGTATAGCGGGGGCCTACAATGAGCAGTTCTTC.

Only a few counts were recorded for this clonotype. The V gene is TRBV25-1, the J gene TRBJ2-7; 10 bases are a match to TRBD1. Germline V gene lookup returns CDR1 MGHDK and CDR2 SYGVNS. The CDR3 has 15 residues. The trim removed 2 bases at V and 3 bases at J, leaving 4 bases unmatched. CDR3 DNA: TGTGCCAGCAGTGAACCGGGACAGGGGTTCTACGAGCAGTACTTC. It specifies CASSEPGQGFYEQYF.

This clonotype was counted only a few times. V and J are TRBV27 and TRBJ2-1; tentative D call: TRBD1 (6 bases). Germline CDR1 and CDR2: MNHEY and SMNVEV (reference sequence). The CDR3 contains 16 residues. With 5 bases removed from V and 6 bases from J, the gap between germline ends came to 20 bases. The CDR3 sequence is CASSHPGHNRPNEQFF. The CDR3 nucleotides read TGTGCCAGCAGTCATCCGGGACACAACCGTCCCAATGAGCAGTTCTTC.

This clonotype appeared many times. CDR3 residues: CAISESVGGNYEQYV. CDR3 nucleotides: TGTGCCATCAGTGAGTCGGTAGGGGGAAATTACGAGCAGTACGTC. The rearrangement links TRBV10-3 to TRBJ2-7; possibly TRBD1 for D (6 bases). V lost 0 bases to trimming and J lost 4 bases, with 13 bases between them. The CDR3 consists of 15 residues. Looked up from germline, CDR1 is ENHRY and CDR2 is SYGVKD.

This clonotype was found many times. The CDR3 is CASTLRSGIYEQYV. The CDR3 region has the DNA TGTGCCAGCACCCTAAGGTCGGGGATTTACGAGCAGTACGTC. V usage is TRBV28 and J usage is TRBJ2-7; possible D gene TRBD2, 5 bases. Germline V CDR1 and CDR2: MDHEN, SYDVKM. Trimming removed 7 bases from V and 4 bases from J, with 17 bases in between. This CDR3 contains 14 residues.

This clonotype was seen only a few times. This chain joins TRBV7-9 and TRBJ2-1, with 8 nucleotides matching TRBD2. Trimming at V came to 5 bases and at J to 8 bases, leaving 2 bases not matched to a gene. Germline CDR1 is SEHNR and CDR2 is FQNEAQ (reference sequence). The length of the CDR3 is 12 residues. DNA of the CDR3: TGTGCCAGCAGCCGGGGGGGGGATGAGCAGTTCTTC. Amino acid sequence: CASSRGGDEQFF.

This clonotype has ten or more counts. The chain recombines TRBV25-1 with TRBJ1-2; D unclear. The CDR3 extends over 12 amino acids. Per germline, CDR1 MGHDK and CDR2 SYGVNS. V was clipped by 4 bases and J by 4 bases, with 7 bases between them. In nucleotides, the CDR3 is TGTGCCAGCAGTGGGAATGGCTATGGCTACACCTTC. Protein product: CASSGNGYGYTF.

In its sample, this clonotype was seen many times. This chain connects TRBV2 to TRBJ1-1; possible D gene TRBD1, 5 bases. V lost 7 bases to trimming and J lost 6 bases, with 12 bases between them. Germline values: CDR1 SNHLY, CDR2 FYNNEI. The CDR3 has 12 residues. The CDR3 nucleotides read TGTGCCAGCAAGCCAGGGACTTCTGAAGCTTTCTTT. Its translation is CASKPGTSEAFF.

This clonotype was counted ten times or more. V usage is TRBV13 and J usage is TRBJ2-2; no firm D call. Germline CDR1 PRHDT, CDR2 FYEKMQ (reference sequence). This CDR3 contains 13 residues. V dropped 7 bases and J dropped 0 bases, with 6 bases sitting between them. CDR3 coding DNA: TGTGCCAGCATCAACGCGAACACCGGGGAGCTGTTTTTT. It is translated as CASINANTGELFF.

This clonotype came up many times. The chain employs TRBV19 and TRBJ2-7; weak D call: TRBD2 (6 bases). V was pared by 4 bases and J by 7 bases, with 14 bases between. Germline CDR1 LNHDA, CDR2 SQIVND (reference sequence). CDR3 length: 13 residues. DNA of the CDR3: TGTGCCAGTAGTAAACTAGCTGCGGGGGAGCAGTACTTC. It yields the protein CASSKLAAGEQYF.

This clonotype has a handful of counts. The chain joins TRBV20-1 to TRBJ2-3; 7 bases are a match to TRBD2. Per germline, CDR1 DFQATT and CDR2 SNEGSKA (reference sequence). The CDR3 extends over 15 amino acids. Trimming removed 2 bases from V and 2 bases from J; junction bases left unmatched: 7. As DNA, the CDR3 is TGCAGTGCTAGAAGCGCGGGGGACCTCACAGATACGCAGTATTTT. Its translation is CSARSAGDLTDTQYF.

This clonotype was seen at least ten times. The chain combines TRBV5-1 with TRBJ2-5; 7 nucleotides line up with TRBD2. The J segment lost 5 bases and the V segment lost 8 bases, leaving 9 bases of the junction unmatched. From germline, CDR1 is SGHRS and CDR2 YFSETQ. The CDR3 has 13 residues. This chain's CDR3 is CASGGGPRETQYF. The CDR3 DNA reads TGCGCCAGTGGCGGGGGTCCGAGGGAGACCCAGTACTTC.

The gene calls are TRBV4-2 and TRBJ2-3, with 12 bases matching TRBD2. The ends lost 2 bases at V and 5 bases at J; junction bases unmatched: 8. Germline V gene lookup returns CDR1 LGHNA and CDR2 YNFKEQ. The CDR3 is 17 residues long. DNA of the CDR3: TGTGCCAGCAGCCAAACCGGACTAGCGGGGTCAGGAGATACGCAGTATTTT. This sequence encodes CASSQTGLAGSGDTQYF.

This clonotype was seen many times. The V call is TRBV23-1, the J call TRBJ2-4; 9 bases map to TRBD1. TRBV23-1 is classed as an ORF, of uncertain function. The CDR3 runs to 18 residues. Germline trimming cut 0 bases from V and 3 bases from J; bases unmatched to any gene: 9. The CDR3 bases are TGCGCCAGCAGTCAATCGATTAGGGACAGGGTTGGCAAAAACATTCAGTACTTC. It codes for CASSQSIRDRVGKNIQYF.

This clonotype was recorded many times. The chain couples TRBV5-1 to TRBJ1-1, with 8 bases fitting TRBD1. CDR1 is SGHRS, CDR2 YFSETQ, per germline. The ends lost 8 bases at V and 0 bases at J; junction bases unmatched: 9. The CDR3 consists of 15 residues. CDR3 sequence reads: CASSQGASLNTEAFF. CDR3 sequence (DNA): TGCGCCAGTTCGCAGGGGGCGAGTTTGAACACTGAAGCTTTCTTT.

The table lists this clonotype with a few counts. The chain recombines TRBV20-1 with TRBJ2-5, with 7 bases matching TRBD1. This CDR3 spans 14 amino acids. V dropped 2 bases and J dropped 5; count of bases not matched to a gene: 8. Germline V gene sequence: CDR1 DFQATT, CDR2 SNEGSKA (reference sequence). CDR3 amino acids: CSARSRGYVETQYF. The CDR3 bases are TGCAGTGCTAGATCCAGGGGGTATGTGGAGACCCAGTACTTC.

This clonotype showed up just a few times. The CDR3 here is CASSLVAGGPTDTQYF. In DNA form, the CDR3 reads TGCGCCAGCAGCTTGGTGGCGGGGGGGCCCACAGATACGCAGTATTTT. The chain combines TRBV5-1 with TRBJ2-3; 9 bases fit TRBD2. V lost 0 bases to trimming and J lost 2 bases; unmatched junction nucleotides: 4. The CDR3 contains 16 residues. Germline CDR1 reads SGHRS; CDR2 reads YFSETQ.